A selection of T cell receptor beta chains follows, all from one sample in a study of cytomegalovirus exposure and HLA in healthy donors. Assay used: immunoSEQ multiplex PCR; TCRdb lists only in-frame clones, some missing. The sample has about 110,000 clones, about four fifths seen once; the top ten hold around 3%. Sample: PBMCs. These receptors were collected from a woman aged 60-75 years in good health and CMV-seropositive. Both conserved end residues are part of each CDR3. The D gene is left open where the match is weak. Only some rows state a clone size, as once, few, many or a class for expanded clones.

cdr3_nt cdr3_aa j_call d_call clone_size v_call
TGTGCCAGCAGCCCGACCGAAGGGGCGGGAGGTGTCTACGAGCAGTACTTC CASSPTEGAGGVYEQYF TRBJ2-7 TRBD2 NA TRBV7-9
TGTGCCAGCAGCTTAGGCGGGAGTCTCTACGAGCAGTACTTC CASSLGGSLYEQYF TRBJ2-7 TRBD2 few TRBV7-9
TGCAGTGCCAGGGCGAACACTGAAGCTTTCTTT CSARANTEAFF TRBJ1-1 NA NA TRBV20-1
TGTGCCAGCAGCTTGACTAGGGAGGAGACCCAGTACTTC CASSLTREETQYF TRBJ2-5 NA NA TRBV7-3
TGTTCCAGCAGCTCCCAGGGTCCTACCAACTATGGCTACACCTTC CSSSSQGPTNYGYTF TRBJ1-2 NA NA TRBV7-9
TGTGCCATCGGCTCAGGGGCTTTGGCGCAAGAGACCCAGTACTTC CAIGSGALAQETQYF TRBJ2-5 NA once TRBV10-3
TGTGCCAGCAGATCGACAGGGGTCGACTATGGCTACACCTTC CASRSTGVDYGYTF TRBJ1-2 TRBD1 NA TRBV6-6
TGTGCCAGCAGTCCCCGGGTAGGGGATAGCTCCTACGAGCAGTACTTC CASSPRVGDSSYEQYF TRBJ2-7 NA NA TRBV28
TGTGCCAGCAGCCGTCAGGGGGCGACAGAAAAACTGTTTTTT CASSRQGATEKLFF TRBJ1-4 TRBD1 few TRBV5-4
TGCAGTGCTAGAGACCGGAACACCATATATTTT CSARDRNTIYF TRBJ1-3 NA few TRBV20-1
TGCGCCAGCAGCTTGGACAGGGAGTACGAGCAGTACTTC CASSLDREYEQYF TRBJ2-7 NA few TRBV5-1
TGTGCCAGCAGCTCCAATGTAGGACAGGGCCTGCCCCAGCATTTT CASSSNVGQGLPQHF TRBJ1-5 TRBD1 NA TRBV7-2
TGTGCCATCAGGACTAGCGTTAACTCCTACGAGCAGTACTTC CAIRTSVNSYEQYF TRBJ2-7 TRBD2 NA TRBV10-3
TGTGCCAGCAGCGTGTCTAGCGGGTACAATGAGCAGTTCTTC CASSVSSGYNEQFF TRBJ2-1 TRBD2 NA TRBV9
TGCGCCAGCAGCCAAGTCAGTGCAGGGGTAGGGGAGACCCAGTACTTC CASSQVSAGVGETQYF TRBJ2-5 NA NA TRBV4-1
TGTGCCAGCAGTTACTCCAGACTAGCGGGATTGGGTGAGCAGTTCTTC CASSYSRLAGLGEQFF TRBJ2-1 TRBD2 NA TRBV6-5
TGTGCCAGCAACGGGGGGCGACGAGAGACCCAGTACTTC CASNGGRRETQYF TRBJ2-5 NA NA TRBV21-1
TGTGCCAGCACCACATCGACTAGTGATACCTACGAGCAGTACTTC CASTTSTSDTYEQYF TRBJ2-7 NA NA TRBV7-2
TGTGCCAGCTCACTCGTGAGTCCGGGACAGGGACATCAGCCCCAGCATTTT CASSLVSPGQGHQPQHF TRBJ1-5 TRBD1 NA TRBV18
TGCAGCGTTGGGGAGGGCCTCAGCTCCTACGAGCAGTACTTC CSVGEGLSSYEQYF TRBJ2-7 TRBD2 NA TRBV29-1
TGCAGCGTTCAAACAGGGGACAACACCGGGGAGCTGTTTTTT CSVQTGDNTGELFF TRBJ2-2 TRBD1 NA TRBV29-1
TGTGCCAGCAGTTTATCTCCGGGACTAGCGGGAGAGGGCACGCAGTATTTT CASSLSPGLAGEGTQYF TRBJ2-3 TRBD2 NA TRBV27
TGTGCCAGCAGCCCCACGAGGTGGGACAGGGGGCCCGGCTACACCTTC CASSPTRWDRGPGYTF TRBJ1-2 TRBD1 NA TRBV7-9
TGTGCCAGCAGCTCACTCGGACTAGCGGGGGGCGAGCAGTACTTC CASSSLGLAGGEQYF TRBJ2-7 TRBD2 NA TRBV7-2
TGTGCCAGCAGCCCCGAGGGAGTAACAGGGGGCTTTCAGCCCCAGCATTTT CASSPEGVTGGFQPQHF TRBJ1-5 TRBD1 NA TRBV28
TGTGCCAGCTCACCACCGGGAGGGGAAAGAGGCGAGCAGTACTTC CASSPPGGERGEQYF TRBJ2-7 TRBD2 NA TRBV18
TGTGCCAGCAGCCCTAGACTAGCGGGAGTTCGAACCGGGGAGCTGTTTTTT CASSPRLAGVRTGELFF TRBJ2-2 TRBD2 NA TRBV9
TGTGCCAGCAGCGTAGTTCTAGCGGGAGACACTGAGCAGTTCTTC CASSVVLAGDTEQFF TRBJ2-1 TRBD2 once TRBV9
TGTGCCAGCAAACCGGGCAGGACAGGGGGGTATGGCTACACCTTC CASKPGRTGGYGYTF TRBJ1-2 TRBD1 NA TRBV2
TGCGCCAGCAGTCCCGGGACAGGGGCCCCTGGCTATGGCTACACCTTC CASSPGTGAPGYGYTF TRBJ1-2 TRBD1 NA TRBV4-1
TGTGCCAGCAGCCGAACACCCAGGACAGGGATTATTGAAGCTTTCTTT CASSRTPRTGIIEAFF TRBJ1-1 TRBD1 NA TRBV13
TGTGCCAGCAGTGAGTTAATGAACACTGAAGCTTTCTTT CASSELMNTEAFF TRBJ1-1 NA NA TRBV27
TGTGCCAGCAGCCCTGGAGGGAGTCTGGAGACCCAGTACTTC CASSPGGSLETQYF TRBJ2-5 NA NA TRBV11-2
TGCGCCAGCAGTGAGTCGAAATTGCCTAGCGGGCTTCAAGAGACCCAGTACTTC CASSESKLPSGLQETQYF TRBJ2-5 TRBD2 NA TRBV10-1
TGTGCCAGCAGCGCTTACGGGAGGGCCAACACCGGGGAGCTGTTTTTT CASSAYGRANTGELFF TRBJ2-2 TRBD2 NA TRBV9
TGTGCCAGCAGCGTAGGTCAGATGAACTATGGCTACACCTTC CASSVGQMNYGYTF TRBJ1-2 NA NA TRBV9
TGCAGTGCTACAAGGGGCTATGGCTACACCTTC CSATRGYGYTF TRBJ1-2 NA NA TRBV20-1
TGTGCCAGCAGTGAAGAATCCACGGCGCTAGGGGATGAGCAGTTCTTC CASSEESTALGDEQFF TRBJ2-1 NA NA TRBV2
TGTGCCAGCAGCCAACAGGGGGCCACTGAAGCTTTCTTT CASSQQGATEAFF TRBJ1-1 TRBD1 NA TRBV7-8
TGTGCCAGCAGCTCGGGACAGGGGTCAGATACGCAGTATTTT CASSSGQGSDTQYF TRBJ2-3 TRBD1 once TRBV7-8
TGCGCCAGCAACTACCCGCTAGCGGGAGAAGTGCTGAATGAGCAGTTCTTC CASNYPLAGEVLNEQFF TRBJ2-1 TRBD2 NA TRBV5-1
TGCAGTGCTAGTTCCCCGGGGGAGCAGTACTTC CSASSPGEQYF TRBJ2-7 NA NA TRBV20-1
TGTGCCAGCAGCCCCAGGGGATCGCAGAGAAACACTGAAGCTTTCTTT CASSPRGSQRNTEAFF TRBJ1-1 NA few TRBV7-9
TGTGCCAGAAGCTCTGGAGGACAGGGGGCTACGGATGAGCAGTTCTTC CARSSGGQGATDEQFF TRBJ2-1 TRBD1 NA TRBV5-3